Below, 23 T cell receptor beta chains from the same sample are listed, as sequenced in a study of early stage breast cancer tumors. Using immunoSEQ multiplex PCR, the repertoire was profiled, and TCRdb retains in-frame clones only, with some absent. Here the sample spans about 50,000 clones, about 83% being singletons. The sample was blood. The receptor source for this set is a person aged 25-39 years with breast cancer.

The V and J genes are TRBV7-9 and TRBJ2-7; 11 positions agree with TRBD1. Germline-derived CDR1 and CDR2 are SEHNR and FQNEAQ (reference sequence). The CDR3 spans 18 residues. Losses at the gene ends were 3 bases for V and 4 bases for J; bases not matched to a gene: 14. In DNA form, the CDR3 reads TGTGCCAGCAGCTTTTCGACCTCTGGACAGGGGGCGAGGTACGAGCAGTACTTC. Its protein product is CASSFSTSGQGARYEQYF.

The V and J genes are TRBV7-9 and TRBJ1-1; tentatively, D is TRBD1 (6 bases). The V gene's germline CDR1 is SEHNR and CDR2 FQNEAQ (reference sequence). V lost 5 bases to trimming and J lost 2 bases, with 18 bases between them. The CDR3 runs to 16 residues. CDR3 protein: CASSLWADRSNTEAFF. The DNA of the CDR3 is TGTGCCAGCAGCCTTTGGGCCGACAGGTCAAACACTGAAGCTTTCTTT.

The rearrangement links TRBV12-5 to TRBJ2-1, with unresolved D. CDR1 is LGHNT and CDR2 is FRNRAP in the germline V gene. The CDR3 sequence is 14 residues long. V lost 1 base, J lost 4 bases, and 8 bases lay in between. The CDR3 region has the DNA TGTGCTAGTGGTTTGGCCCTGAAGTACAATGAGCAGTTCTTC. Its protein is CASGLALKYNEQFF.

V gene TRBV11-2 combines with J gene TRBJ2-1, with D perhaps given as TRBD1 or TRBD2 (5 bases each). V lost 5 bases and J 8 bases, leaving 22 bases between the germline ends. Germline assignment: CDR1 SGHAT and CDR2 FQNNGV. The CDR3 runs to 16 residues. The CDR3: CASSLSGGGLFDEQFF. CDR3 DNA: TGTGCCAGCAGCCTAAGTGGTGGGGGTCTATTCGATGAGCAGTTCTTC. The variable domain in full, completed from reference TRBV11-2 and TRBJ2-1, reads EAGVAQSPRYKIIEKRQSVAFWCNPISGHATLYWYQQILGQGPKLLIQFQNNGVVDDSQLPKDRFSAERLKGVDSTLKIQPAKLEDSAVYLCASSLSGGGLFDEQFFGPGTRLTVL.

V and J are TRBV19 and TRBJ2-7, with 8 bases fitting TRBD2. CDR3 length: 15 residues. The V gene's germline CDR1 is LNHDA and CDR2 SQIVND (reference sequence). V was clipped by 3 bases and J by 2 bases; unmatched bases: 6. The CDR3 is CASSIMLAGPYEQYF. The CDR3 bases are TGTGCCAGTAGTATCATGCTAGCGGGTCCCTACGAGCAGTACTTC.

V is TRBV7-9 and J is TRBJ2-3, with 8 positions matching TRBD2. Germline-derived CDR1 and CDR2 are SEHNR and FQNEAQ (reference sequence). The length of the CDR3 is 12 residues. With V trimmed by 3 bases and J by 13 bases, 6 bases remained unmatched. For the CDR3, the DNA is TGTGCCAGCAGCTTGACTAGCGAAACAAAGTATTTT. Translated, it gives CASSLTSETKYF.

The chain uses TRBV13 and TRBJ2-3; no clear D. Deletions cut 0 bases from V and 0 bases from J, with 7 bases between. CDR3 size: 15 residues. Germline V gene lookup returns CDR1 PRHDT and CDR2 FYEKMQ (reference sequence). DNA for the CDR3: TGTGCCAGCAGCTTAGGCCGCGGAAGCACAGATACGCAGTATTTT. As protein: CASSLGRGSTDTQYF. Based on the CDR3 plus reference TRBV13 and TRBJ2-3, the full variable domain is AAGVIQSPRHLIKEKRETATLKCYPIPRHDTVYWYQQGPGQDPQFLISFYEKMQSDKGSIPDRFSAQQFSDYHSELNMSSLELGDSALYFCASSLGRGSTDTQYFGPGTRLTVL.

The rearrangement joins TRBV5-4 to TRBJ2-2; D possibly matches TRBD1 or TRBD2 (6 bases each). Deletions cut 3 bases from V and 0 bases from J, with 18 bases between. The CDR3 sequence is 18 residues long. Germline loops: CDR1 SGHNT, CDR2 YYREEE (reference sequence). The CDR3: CASSSMWGDTSNTGELFF. The CDR3 DNA sequence: TGTGCCAGCAGCTCGATGTGGGGGGACACCTCGAACACCGGGGAGCTGTTTTTT.

This chain connects TRBV2 to TRBJ2-1; D could derive from TRBD1 or TRBD2 (6 bases each). Trimming left V 7 bases short and J 8 bases short, with 18 bases between. This CDR3 has 14 amino acids. Germline V gene data show CDR1 as SNHLY and CDR2 as FYNNEI. CDR3 DNA sequence: TGTGCCAGCAACTGGCGGGGCGAGGGGGATGAGCAGTTCTTC. Protein product: CASNWRGEGDEQFF.

The chain uses TRBV7-9 and TRBJ1-1; weak D call: TRBD1 (6 bases). Trimming shortened V by 1 base and J by 9 bases, and 12 bases separated the two germline ends. The CDR3 extends over 13 amino acids. Germline CDR1 and CDR2: SEHNR and FQNEAQ (reference sequence). Written as DNA, the CDR3 is TGTGCCAGCAGCTTAGAGAGTCAGGGGCAAGCTTTCTTT. Protein product: CASSLESQGQAFF.

This clone has just one count. The rearrangement links TRBV4-2 to TRBJ1-1, with unresolved D. This CDR3 is 14 amino acids long. V was clipped by 0 bases and J by 5 bases, with 10 bases between them. The germline gives CDR1 LGHNA, CDR2 YNFKEQ. CDR3 sequence: CASSQDREGTEAFF. The CDR3 DNA reads as TGTGCCAGCAGCCAAGATAGGGAAGGAACTGAAGCTTTCTTT.

This chain connects TRBV27 to TRBJ2-2; no clear D gene. Trimming removed 9 bases from V and 2 bases from J, with 10 bases in between. The length of the CDR3 is 13 residues. Germline V gene data show CDR1 as MNHEY and CDR2 as SMNVEV (reference sequence). The CDR3 region is CARKDPNTGELFF. In DNA, the CDR3 is TGTGCCAGAAAGGACCCAAACACCGGGGAGCTGTTTTTT.

The gene calls are TRBV5-1 and TRBJ1-2, with no clear D. This CDR3 is built from 14 residues. Germline lookup yields CDR1 SGHRS and CDR2 YFSETQ. Trimming stripped 4 bases from V and 4 bases from J, with 14 bases between. The CDR3 sequence is CASSPEDGLYGYTF. The CDR3 DNA reads TGCGCCAGCAGCCCGGAGGACGGACTCTATGGCTACACCTTC. The full variable domain, rest sourced from reference TRBV5-1 and TRBJ1-2, is KAGVTQTPRYLIKTRGQQVTLSCSPISGHRSVSWYQQTPGQGLQFLFEYFSETQRNKGNFPGRFSGRQFSNSRSEMNVSTLELGDSALYLCASSPEDGLYGYTFGSGTRLTVV.

With respect to this clone: One end of the junction fails to match germline, which may point to a read error. The genes are TRBV11-2 and TRBJ1-2, with 9 positions matching TRBD1. The CDR3 is made up of 15 amino acids. Looked up from germline, CDR1 is SGHAT and CDR2 is FQNNGV. The CDR3 sequence: CASSPVIGTGRVPIF. The CDR3 DNA follows: TGTGCCAGCAGCCCAGTAATTGGGACAGGGAGAGTTCCGATCTTC.

The chain links TRBV7-9 to TRBJ2-7, with 16 bases lining up with TRBD2. Per germline, CDR1 SEHNR and CDR2 FQNEAQ (reference sequence). The J segment lost 0 bases and the V segment lost 4 bases, leaving 6 bases of the junction unmatched. The CDR3 has 18 amino acids. CDR3 protein: CASSSLGTSGRASYEQYF. The DNA for the CDR3 is TGTGCCAGCAGCTCGCTAGGGACTAGCGGGAGGGCCTCCTACGAGCAGTACTTC.

This chain links TRBV5-1 with TRBJ1-3; the D gene is possibly TRBD1 (6 bases). Trimming shortened V by 4 bases and J by 0 bases, and 11 bases separated the two germline ends. The CDR3 length is 15 residues. Germline values: CDR1 SGHRS, CDR2 YFSETQ. The CDR3 DNA reads as TGCGCCAGCAGCCACTCGGACAGCTCTGGAAACACCATATATTTT. It yields the protein CASSHSDSSGNTIYF.

The J gene is TRBJ1-6, the V gene TRBV18; TRBD1 matches at 8 bases. Trimming cost V 4 bases and J 7 bases; bases outside gene matches: 3. This CDR3 comprises 14 residues. Germline assignment: CDR1 KGHSH and CDR2 LQKENI. As DNA, the CDR3 is TGTGCCAGCTCACAGGGACAGGTCAATTCACCCCTCCACTTT. This sequence encodes CASSQGQVNSPLHF.

This chain links TRBV5-1 with TRBJ2-4; TRBD2 matches 9 bases. V was pared by 0 bases and J by 0 bases, with 4 bases of the junction left unmatched. CDR3 length equals 17 residues. Germline V gene lookup returns CDR1 SGHRS and CDR2 YFSETQ. The CDR3 is CASSLGSSGIAKNIQYF. In nucleotides, the CDR3 is TGCGCCAGCAGCTTGGGGTCTAGCGGGATAGCCAAAAACATTCAGTACTTC.

V gene TRBV11-2 combines with J gene TRBJ2-1; D is ambiguous. The CDR3 is 13 amino acids. V was clipped by 1 base and J by 9 bases, with 10 bases between them. Germline CDR1 SGHAT, CDR2 FQNNGV. CDR3 protein: CASSLVLVGEQFF. The CDR3 bases are TGTGCCAGCAGCTTAGTGTTAGTCGGTGAGCAGTTCTTC.

V is TRBV4-3 and J is TRBJ2-7; 10 bases are a match to TRBD2. Germline V gives CDR1 LGHNA, CDR2 YSLEER. Trimming cost V 0 bases and J 3 bases; bases outside gene matches: 5. The CDR3 covers 16 residues. This CDR3 is CASSQESWTSGYEQYF. The CDR3 nucleotides read TGCGCCAGCAGCCAAGAATCGTGGACTAGCGGCTACGAGCAGTACTTC.

The rearrangement uses TRBV4-3 and TRBJ1-4, with no clear D. This CDR3 spans 16 amino acids. With 0 bases removed from V and 3 bases from J, the gap between germline ends came to 11 bases. Per the germline V gene, CDR1 is LGHNA and CDR2 is YSLEER. CDR3 nucleotide sequence: TGCGCCAGCAGCCAAGATACCCGGGCGCCTAATGAAAAACTGTTTTTT. This translates into CASSQDTRAPNEKLFF.

J is TRBJ1-2 and V is TRBV7-6, with 8 positions matching TRBD1. This CDR3 has 16 amino acids. V trimming: 4 bases; J trimming: 10 bases; junction bases outside the gene matches: 17. The germline gives CDR1 SGHVS, CDR2 FNYEAQ. The CDR3 loop is CASSSQLRDRISIYTF. The CDR3 DNA sequence: TGTGCCAGCAGCTCCCAACTCCGGGACAGGATAAGTATCTACACCTTC.

DNA of the CDR3: TGTGCCAGCAGCGTAGGGTCCTCGCGAGCGGGACATACCGGGGAGCTGTTTTTT. Protein: CASSVGSSRAGHTGELFF. The V call is TRBV9, the J call TRBJ2-2; the D gene is possibly TRBD2 (7 bases). Trimming cost V 0 bases and J 5 bases, with 20 bases left between them. This CDR3 is 18 amino acids long. Germline CDR1 SGDLS, CDR2 YYNGEE. Full variable domain (remainder filled in from reference TRBV9 and TRBJ2-2): DSGVTQTPKHLITATGQRVTLRCSPRSGDLSVYWYQQSLDQGLQFLIQYYNGEERAKGNILERFSAQQFPDLHSELNLSSLELGDSALYFCASSVGSSRAGHTGELFFGEGSRLTVL.